Below are 4 T cell receptor beta chains sequenced from a single sample in a study of cytomegalovirus exposure and HLA in healthy donors. TCRdb's copy holds only in-frame clones and misses some; the assay was immunoSEQ multiplex PCR. The sample consists of around 300,000 clones, roughly nine tenths of them appearing once. Sequenced sample: PBMCs. All receptors derive from a woman under 40 in good health and CMV-seropositive.

The chain links TRBV7-2 to TRBJ1-5, with a tentative D call TRBD1 (5 bases). Germline values: CDR1 SGHTA, CDR2 FQGNSA. Trimming shortened V by 1 base and J by 4 bases, and 14 bases separated the two germline ends. The CDR3 extends over 16 amino acids. CDR3 bases: TGTGCCAGCAGCTTAGAACCGGGACGGCTAAATCAGCCCCAGCATTTT. Protein sequence: CASSLEPGRLNQPQHF.

The chain has TRBV2 and TRBJ1-6; D uncertain. Trimming took off 7 bases at V and 4 bases at J, with 8 bases between the two ends. There are 13 residues in the CDR3. Per the germline V gene, CDR1 is SNHLY and CDR2 is FYNNEI. The CDR3 region has the DNA TGTGCCAGCATGGACTCTTATAATTCACCCCTCCACTTT. This codes for CASMDSYNSPLHF.

The chain uses TRBV13 and TRBJ2-7, with 7 positions matching TRBD2. This CDR3 contains 18 residues. V lost 0 bases and J lost 1; bases outside the gene matches: 12. Per germline, CDR1 PRHDT and CDR2 FYEKMQ (reference sequence). For the CDR3, the DNA is TGTGCCAGCAGCTTAGGGCTGCTCGGGCTAGCGGAGTCCTACGAGCAGTACTTC. It translates to CASSLGLLGLAESYEQYF.

This clone has only one observation. The chain links TRBV7-9 to TRBJ1-1; a possible D gene is TRBD1 (5 bases). The V and J ends lost 1 base and 4 bases respectively, with 13 bases between them. Germline-derived CDR1 and CDR2 are SEHNR and FQNEAQ (reference sequence). This CDR3 region has 15 residues. CDR3 in amino acids: CASSLVQGPATEAFF. The CDR3, as DNA: TGTGCCAGCAGCTTAGTGCAGGGCCCGGCCACTGAAGCTTTCTTT.